Shown below are 27 T cell receptor beta chains from a single sample sequenced in a study of Ad26.COV2.S vaccination and SARS-CoV-2 variants. Clones were sequenced by immunoSEQ multiplex PCR, and TCRdb holds only the in-frame ones, with some missing. The data contain fewer than 150,000 clones, more than 80% of them singletons. The source was peripheral blood, collected after recovery from COVID-19. The receptors were sampled from a human donor who had recovered from COVID-19.

The gene calls are TRBV5-4 and TRBJ2-5; TRBD2 is a possible D gene (9 bases). Germline CDR1 SGHNT, CDR2 YYREEE (reference sequence). CDR3 length: 18 amino acids. Trimming left V 4 bases short and J 0 bases short, with 22 bases between. CDR3: CASSGQGAGGEYQETQYF. The CDR3 DNA reads TGTGCCAGCAGCGGCCAGGGGGCGGGGGGGGAGTACCAAGAGACCCAGTACTTC.

In its sample, this clone was seen once. This chain connects TRBV5-4 to TRBJ1-1; weak D call: TRBD1 (6 bases). Germline V gene data show CDR1 as SGHNT and CDR2 as YYREEE (reference sequence). The V gene lost 3 bases and the J gene lost 1 base, with 10 bases spanning the gap. The CDR3 covers 14 residues. CDR3 sequence (DNA): TGTGCCAGCAGCTCTCGAGGGGGGAACACTGAAGCTTTCTTT. Translated, it gives CASSSRGGNTEAFF.

The genes are TRBV5-8 and TRBJ1-5; maybe TRBD1 (6 bases). Germline V gives CDR1 SGHTS, CDR2 YDEGEE. The CDR3 is 15 residues long. The V end lost 2 bases, the J end lost 1 base, and 10 bases lay between the germline ends. The CDR3 loop is CASSFQGLSNQPQHF. The CDR3 DNA follows: TGTGCCAGCAGCTTTCAGGGGCTGAGCAATCAGCCCCAGCATTTT.

The chain is built from TRBV11-2 and TRBJ1-6; D uncertain. Trimming stripped 1 base from V and 6 bases from J, with 10 bases between. The CDR3 is 15 residues long. Germline lookup yields CDR1 SGHAT and CDR2 FQNNGV. CDR3 coding DNA: TGTGCCAGCAGCTTAGGGGTTACCGTTAATTCACCCCTCCACTTT. It encodes CASSLGVTVNSPLHF.

The chain couples TRBV7-8 to TRBJ2-7; D ambiguous. V lost 5 bases and J 4 bases, leaving 9 bases between the germline ends. CDR1 SGHVS and CDR2 FQNEAQ come from the germline V gene. The CDR3 is 12 residues long. The chain's CDR3 is CASSLTVYEQYF. DNA of the CDR3: TGTGCCAGCAGCCTAACAGTGTACGAGCAGTACTTC.

This clone was observed a handful of times. The genes are TRBV2 and TRBJ2-2; 7 bases are a match to TRBD1. The CDR3 loop spans 13 amino acids. With V trimmed by 6 bases and J by 6 bases, 4 bases remained unmatched. CDR1 is SNHLY and CDR2 is FYNNEI in the germline V gene. As DNA, the CDR3 is TGTGCCAGCAGGAGACAGGGTCCCGGGGAGCTGTTTTTT. Translation: CASRRQGPGELFF.

About this clone itself: The junction departs from the called germline gene at one end, perhaps through a read error. V is TRBV5-1 and J is TRBJ2-7, with a weak D call TRBD2 (7 bases). This CDR3 has 16 amino acids. Germline V gene sequence: CDR1 SGHRS, CDR2 YFSETQ. CDR3 amino acids: CASSYVGGQSSYGQYF. The CDR3 nucleotides are TGCGCCAGCAGCTACGTCGGGGGGCAGAGCTCCTACGGGCAGTACTTC.

The chain is built from TRBV6-6 and TRBJ2-3; 7 bases line up with TRBD2. Germline V gene sequence: CDR1 MNHNY, CDR2 SVGAGI (reference sequence). There are 15 residues in the CDR3. Trimming took 8 bases from V and 1 from J; bases not matched to a gene: 9. This chain's CDR3 is CASGGGREGTDTQYF. CDR3 nucleotide sequence: TGTGCCAGCGGGGGGGGGAGGGAAGGCACAGATACGCAGTATTTT.

The chain combines TRBV20-1 with TRBJ1-2; D call uncertain. Germline V gene sequence: CDR1 DFQATT, CDR2 SNEGSKA (reference sequence). The CDR3 totals 11 residues. Trimming stripped 4 bases from V and 1 base from J, with 4 bases between. Here the CDR3 DNA reads TGCAGTGCTACAAGTAACTATGGCTACACCTTC. This gives the protein CSATSNYGYTF.

The V gene is TRBV28, the J gene TRBJ2-3; D unresolved. From germline, CDR1 is MDHEN and CDR2 SYDVKM. This CDR3 is built from 15 residues. The germline V and J ends were trimmed by 2 bases and 1 base, with 10 bases remaining between them. The CDR3 loop is CASSLQAGRTDTQYF. The CDR3 DNA reads TGTGCCAGCAGTTTACAGGCAGGACGCACAGATACGCAGTATTTT.

The J gene is TRBJ1-2, the V gene TRBV5-5; D may be TRBD1 (5 bases). Deletions cut 1 base from V and 6 bases from J, with 22 bases between. The germline V gene has CDR1 SGHKS and CDR2 YYEKEE (reference sequence). This CDR3 region has 17 residues. This chain's CDR3 is CASSLSGRAGPWDGYTF. The CDR3 nucleotides are TGTGCCAGCAGCTTGTCAGGCCGGGCAGGGCCTTGGGATGGCTACACCTTC.

This chain uses TRBV12-3 or TRBV12-4 with TRBJ1-2, with a weak D call TRBD1 (6 bases). The CDR3 consists of 12 residues. Trimming shortened V by 5 bases and J by 7 bases, and 11 bases separated the two germline ends. DNA for the CDR3: TGTGCCAGCAGTCGGACAGAAGCTGGCTACACCTTC. Protein: CASSRTEAGYTF.

CDR3 DNA: TGTGCCATCAAAGGGTCGGTAAACACTGAAGCTTTCTTT. As protein: CAIKGSVNTEAFF. This sequence joins TRBV10-3 and TRBJ1-1; D remains unclear. This CDR3 is 13 amino acids long. V was trimmed by 7 bases and J by 2 bases, leaving 11 bases between them. Germline V lookup: CDR1 ENHRY, CDR2 SYGVKD.

CDR3 sequence (DNA): TGCAGTGCTAGTCGGACAGGGGGCGCGTCCTATGGCTACACCTTC. Residues: CSASRTGGASYGYTF. The chain joins TRBV20-1 to TRBJ1-2; 11 nucleotides agree with TRBD1. The germline gives CDR1 DFQATT, CDR2 SNEGSKA (reference sequence). CDR3 length: 15 amino acids. Trimming took 3 bases from V and 4 from J; bases not matched to a gene: 7.

V and J are TRBV4-1 and TRBJ2-2; TRBD2 might be the D (7 bases). Germline CDR1 MGHRA, CDR2 YSYEKL. This CDR3 has 16 residues. V shed 1 base and J shed 5 bases, with 14 bases lying between them. The CDR3 DNA follows: TGCGCCAGCAGCCAAGTAGGGGGGGGCCGTACCGGGGAGCTGTTTTTT. The encoded protein is CASSQVGGGRTGELFF.

The chain couples TRBV7-2 to TRBJ1-1; D gene ambiguous. Germline V lookup: CDR1 SGHTA, CDR2 FQGNSA. The CDR3 contains 15 residues. V shed 3 bases and J shed 0 bases, with 11 bases lying between them. The CDR3 spells CASSFSDKLNTEAFF. Written as DNA, the CDR3 is TGTGCCAGCAGCTTTTCTGACAAGCTGAACACTGAAGCTTTCTTT.

The V and J genes are TRBV7-6 and TRBJ2-7; 9 bases fit TRBD1. Trimming took 5 bases from V and 0 from J; bases not matched to a gene: 8. The CDR3 runs 16 residues. The germline gives CDR1 SGHVS, CDR2 FNYEAQ. The CDR3 DNA sequence: TGTGCCAGCAGCCCACAGGGGGCCAAAAACTCCTACGAGCAGTACTTC. Its translation is CASSPQGAKNSYEQYF.

The chain couples TRBV28 to TRBJ1-1, with D possibly TRBD1 on 6 matching bases. The germline CDR1 and CDR2 sequences are MDHEN and SYDVKM. Trimming cost V 7 bases and J 0 bases, with 15 bases left between them. The CDR3 loop spans 15 amino acids. The CDR3 bases are TGTGCCAGCAACGGAGGGGGTGGTGTGAACACTGAAGCTTTCTTT. Amino acid sequence: CASNGGGGVNTEAFF.

This sequence joins TRBV6-1 and TRBJ2-7; D is ambiguous. The V and J ends lost 1 base and 3 bases respectively, with 10 bases between them. The CDR3 is 14 amino acids. Germline CDR1 is MNHNS and CDR2 is SASEGT. DNA for the CDR3: TGTGCCAGCAGTGAAGGTGGTGGGGACTACGAGCAGTACTTC. Translation gives CASSEGGGDYEQYF.

The V and J genes are TRBV7-2 and TRBJ2-5; the D gene is possibly TRBD2 (6 bases). CDR1 is SGHTA, CDR2 FQGNSA, per germline. The CDR3 sequence is 14 residues long. V lost 2 bases and J 7 bases, leaving 14 bases between the germline ends. In nucleotides, the CDR3 is TGTGCCAGCAGCTTATTGACGCAGGAGGGGACCCAGTACTTC. Its translation: CASSLLTQEGTQYF.

The chain combines TRBV10-3 with TRBJ2-6; D is uncertain. Germline loops: CDR1 ENHRY, CDR2 SYGVKD. This CDR3 contains 16 residues. V was trimmed by 6 bases and J by 1 base, leaving 13 bases between them. CDR3 DNA sequence: TGTGCCATCAGGCGGCCTCCATCTTCTGGGGCCAACGTCCTGACTTTC. Its translation is CAIRRPPSSGANVLTF.

In the case of this clone: In the same sample, other DNA sequences code for this CDR3. This sequence joins TRBV28 and TRBJ2-4, with TRBD2 matching 8 bases. Trimming at V came to 6 bases and at J to 1 base, leaving 2 bases not matched to a gene. CDR3 length equals 14 residues. Germline V lookup: CDR1 MDHEN, CDR2 SYDVKM. CDR3 protein: CASSLAGAKNIQYF. The CDR3 nucleotides are TGTGCCAGCAGCTTAGCGGGGGCCAAAAACATTCAGTACTTC.

This clone showed up just a few times. The rearrangement joins TRBV28 to TRBJ1-1, with 10 bases identical to TRBD1. V trimming: 1 base; J trimming: 6 bases; junction bases outside the gene matches: 8. The germline V gene encodes CDR1 MDHEN and CDR2 SYDVKM. The CDR3 has 16 amino acids. The DNA for the CDR3 is TGTGCCAGCAGTTTATATAGGACAGGGGGATCCCCTGAAGCTTTCTTT. This sequence encodes CASSLYRTGGSPEAFF.

The chain has TRBV6-2 or TRBV6-3 and TRBJ2-7; D unresolved. This CDR3 contains 12 residues. V shed 2 bases and J shed 5 bases, with 7 bases lying between them. Germline CDR1 is MNHEY and CDR2 is SVGEGT. CDR3 sequence reads: CASSYRIDEQYF. DNA of the CDR3: TGTGCCAGCAGTTACCGGATCGACGAGCAGTACTTC.

The V and J genes are TRBV5-1 and TRBJ2-7, with a possible D match to TRBD1 (6 bases). The CDR3 is 14 amino acids. V was trimmed by 0 bases and J by 7 bases, leaving 14 bases between them. CDR1 SGHRS and CDR2 YFSETQ come from the germline V gene. The CDR3 protein is CASSLEAGVDEQYF. The CDR3 DNA follows: TGCGCCAGCAGCTTGGAGGCAGGGGTGGATGAGCAGTACTTC.

This chain links TRBV2 with TRBJ1-4; D is uncertain. The CDR3 sequence is 14 residues long. Germline CDR1 reads SNHLY; CDR2 reads FYNNEI. Trimming pared 7 bases from V and 7 bases from J, leaving 16 bases between. The CDR3, as DNA: TGTGCCAGCAACTCCGGGAACAACGGTGAAAAACTGTTTTTT. Its translation is CASNSGNNGEKLFF.

This chain connects TRBV5-6 to TRBJ1-6; possible D gene TRBD1, 6 bases. Germline CDR1 SGHDT, CDR2 YYEEEE. The CDR3 is 14 amino acids. V was clipped by 5 bases and J by 5 bases, with 11 bases between them. The CDR3 DNA is TGTGCCAGCAGATTTACAGGGAATAATTCACCCCTCCACTTT. It translates to CASRFTGNNSPLHF.